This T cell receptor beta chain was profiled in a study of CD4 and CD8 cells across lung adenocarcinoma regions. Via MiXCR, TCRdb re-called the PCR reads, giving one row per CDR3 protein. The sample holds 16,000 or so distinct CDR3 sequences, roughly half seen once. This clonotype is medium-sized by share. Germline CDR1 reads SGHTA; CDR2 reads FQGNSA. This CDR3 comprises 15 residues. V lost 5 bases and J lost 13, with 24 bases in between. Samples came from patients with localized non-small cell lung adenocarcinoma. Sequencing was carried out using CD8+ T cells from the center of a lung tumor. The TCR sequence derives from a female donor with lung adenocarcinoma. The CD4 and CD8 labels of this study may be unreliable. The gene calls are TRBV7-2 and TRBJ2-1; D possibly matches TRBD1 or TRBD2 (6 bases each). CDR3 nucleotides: TGTGCCAGCAGCCGTAGGGGGAGGATCGAAGAGACCCAGTTCTTC. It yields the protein CASSRRGRIEETQFF.